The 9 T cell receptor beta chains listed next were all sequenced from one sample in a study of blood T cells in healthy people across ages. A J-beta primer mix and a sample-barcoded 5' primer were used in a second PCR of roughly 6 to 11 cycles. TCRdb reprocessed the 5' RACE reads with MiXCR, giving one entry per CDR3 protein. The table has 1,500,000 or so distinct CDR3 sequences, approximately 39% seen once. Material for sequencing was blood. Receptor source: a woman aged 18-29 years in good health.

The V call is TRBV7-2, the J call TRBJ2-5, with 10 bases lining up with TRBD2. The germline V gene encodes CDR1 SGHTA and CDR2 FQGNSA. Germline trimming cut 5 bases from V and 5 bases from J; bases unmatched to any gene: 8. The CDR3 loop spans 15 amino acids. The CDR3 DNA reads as TGTGCCAGCAGCGTGTCACTAGCGGGATTTGAGACCCAGTACTTC. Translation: CASSVSLAGFETQYF.

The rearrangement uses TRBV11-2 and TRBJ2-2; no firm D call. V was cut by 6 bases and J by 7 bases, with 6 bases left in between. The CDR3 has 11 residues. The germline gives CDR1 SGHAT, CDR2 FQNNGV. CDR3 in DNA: TGTGCCAGCAGACGCGTCGGGGAGCTGTTTTTT. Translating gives CASRRVGELFF.

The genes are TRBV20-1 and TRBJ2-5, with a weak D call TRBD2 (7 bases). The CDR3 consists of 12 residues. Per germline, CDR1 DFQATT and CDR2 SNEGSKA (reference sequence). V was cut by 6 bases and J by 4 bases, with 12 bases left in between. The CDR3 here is CSAGGGGETQYF. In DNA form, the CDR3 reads TGCAGTGCAGGAGGGGGGGGAGAGACCCAGTACTTC.

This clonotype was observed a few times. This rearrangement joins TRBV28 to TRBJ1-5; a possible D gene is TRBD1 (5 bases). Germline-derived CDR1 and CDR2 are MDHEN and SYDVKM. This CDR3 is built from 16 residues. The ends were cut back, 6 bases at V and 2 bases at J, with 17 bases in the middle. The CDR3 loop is CASRGDWRRGNQPQHF. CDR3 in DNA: TGTGCCAGCAGGGGGGATTGGCGAAGGGGCAATCAGCCCCAGCATTTT.

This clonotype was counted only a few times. The CDR3 sequence is CSPTSSGRKNEQFF. The CDR3 DNA sequence: TGCAGTCCGACATCTAGCGGGAGAAAGAATGAGCAGTTCTTC. This chain links TRBV20-1 with TRBJ2-1; 10 bases are a match to TRBD2. V was pared by 8 bases and J by 7 bases, with 11 bases of the junction left unmatched. The germline CDR1 and CDR2 sequences are DFQATT and SNEGSKA (reference sequence). There are 14 residues in the CDR3.

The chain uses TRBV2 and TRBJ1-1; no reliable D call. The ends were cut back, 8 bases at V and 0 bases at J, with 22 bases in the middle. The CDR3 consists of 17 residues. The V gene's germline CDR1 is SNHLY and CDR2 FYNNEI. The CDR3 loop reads CASASNGVGRMNTEAFF. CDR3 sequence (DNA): TGTGCCAGCGCCAGTAACGGGGTGGGGAGAATGAACACTGAAGCTTTCTTT.

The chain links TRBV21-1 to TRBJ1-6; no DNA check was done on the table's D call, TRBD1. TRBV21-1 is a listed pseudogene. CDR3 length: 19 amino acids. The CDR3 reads CASSSPGGGQALAYSPLHF. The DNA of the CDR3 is TGTGCCAGCAGCTCCCCTGGAGGGGGCCAGGCCCTGGCTTATTCACCCCTCCACTTT.

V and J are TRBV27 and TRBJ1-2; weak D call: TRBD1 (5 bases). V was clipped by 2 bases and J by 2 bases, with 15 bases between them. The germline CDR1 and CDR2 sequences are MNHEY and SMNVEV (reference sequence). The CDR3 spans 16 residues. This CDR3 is CASSLVGDSANYGYTF. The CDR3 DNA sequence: TGTGCCAGCAGTTTAGTAGGGGATTCGGCAAACTATGGCTACACCTTC.

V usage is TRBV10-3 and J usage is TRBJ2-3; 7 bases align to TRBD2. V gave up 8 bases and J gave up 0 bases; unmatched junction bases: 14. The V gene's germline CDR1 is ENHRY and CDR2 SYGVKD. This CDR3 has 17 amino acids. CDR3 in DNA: TGTGCCATCCGCACGGCGGGGACTAAGTCTAGCACAGATACGCAGTATTTT. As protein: CAIRTAGTKSSTDTQYF.